The T cell receptor (beta chain) described here comes from a study of OX40 agonist ivuxolimab in advanced cancers. The protocol was immunoSEQ multiplex PCR, while the TCRdb copy is restricted to in-frame clones and leaves out a portion. This repertoire shows around 70,000 clones, 80% to 85% found once; its top ten account for less than 0.9%. Autoimmune disease history or systemic immunosuppression led to patients being barred. The CDR3 covers 15 residues. Between the trimmed V and J ends, which lost 1 base and 2 bases, there was a span of 10 bases. Germline V CDR1 and CDR2: SGHAT, FQNNGV. Sample: CD4+ or CD8+ T cells sorted from blood, taken in a trial of the OX40 agonist ivuxolimab. The TCR comes from an adult with an advanced solid tumor such as melanoma, head and neck, liver or kidney cancer. V is TRBV11-2 and J is TRBJ2-3; D is uncertain. The CDR3 DNA follows: TGTGCCAGCAGCTTAGGGGTCCGAGCCACAGATACGCAGTATTTT. This codes for CASSLGVRATDTQYF.